One sample yielded the 10 T cell receptor beta chains listed below, sequenced in a study of T cells in Graves' hyperthyroidism and ophthalmopathy. TCR beta CDR3 regions were amplified from RNA. First-round RT-PCR targeting the TCR CDR3 was performed with the HTBI primer set. Using its own MiXCR run on the multiplex PCR reads, TCRdb lists one record per CDR3 protein. The sample consists of fewer than 750,000 distinct CDR3 sequences, around 15% of them appearing once. Sample: blood. The receptors derive from a woman aged 40 to 50 with Graves' ophthalmopathy.

For this clonotype: One end of the junction varies from germline; a read error may be responsible. The chain is built from TRBV28 and TRBJ2-7; TRBD2 matches 7 bases. CDR1 is MDHEN and CDR2 is SYDVKM in the germline V gene. The CDR3 runs to 15 residues. The CDR3 DNA follows: TGTGCCAGCAGTTCCCCGGGACTAACGGGAGACGAGCAGTGCTTC. Protein: CASSSPGLTGDEQCF.

The sample holds many counts of this clonotype. The chain employs TRBV6-1 and TRBJ1-3, with 7 bases matching TRBD1. The CDR3 spans 16 residues. Germline V gene data show CDR1 as MNHNS and CDR2 as SASEGT. The J segment lost 3 bases and the V segment lost 4 bases, leaving 9 bases of the junction unmatched. The CDR3 protein is CASSVGTAPFGNTIYF. The CDR3 coding sequence is TGTGCCAGCAGTGTAGGGACAGCTCCTTTTGGAAACACCATATATTTT.

The chain joins TRBV6-1 to TRBJ1-1; 7 nucleotides agree with TRBD1. Germline CDR1 and CDR2: MNHNS and SASEGT. The V and J ends lost 4 bases and 4 bases, in that order; junction bases with no gene match: 6. The CDR3 runs 14 residues. DNA for the CDR3: TGTGCCAGCAGTGCCGACAGGGACCTCACTGAAGCTTTCTTT. This encodes CASSADRDLTEAFF.

The genes are TRBV7-2 and TRBJ2-7; 8 bases fit TRBD2. This CDR3 spans 14 amino acids. Germline assignment: CDR1 SGHTA and CDR2 FQGNSA. The J segment lost 4 bases and the V segment lost 5 bases, leaving 7 bases of the junction unmatched. Here the CDR3 reads CASSRAGAGYEQYF. In nucleotides, the CDR3 is TGTGCCAGCAGCAGAGCGGGAGCGGGGTACGAGCAGTACTTC.

The genes are TRBV7-2 and TRBJ2-5, with a possible D match to TRBD2 (7 bases). Trimming pared 1 base from V and 3 bases from J, leaving 12 bases between. CDR1 SGHTA and CDR2 FQGNSA come from the germline V gene. The CDR3 runs 15 residues. CDR3 bases: TGTGCCAGCAGCTTAGTAGGGGGGGGAAAAGAGACCCAGTACTTC. Residues: CASSLVGGGKETQYF.

The chain combines TRBV28 with TRBJ1-1; D is unresolved. The CDR3 has 12 amino acids. V gave up 8 bases and J gave up 10 bases, with 17 bases separating them. CDR1 and CDR2 from the germline V gene are MDHEN and SYDVKM. The CDR3 is CASSTPNRSAFF. The CDR3 bases are TGTGCCAGCTCCACCCCCAATCGTTCAGCTTTCTTT.

There are many counts of this clonotype. V gene TRBV20-1 combines with J gene TRBJ2-5; 11 bases map to TRBD2. The J segment lost 5 bases and the V segment lost 3 bases, leaving 8 bases of the junction unmatched. This CDR3 contains 15 residues. Germline V gene lookup returns CDR1 DFQATT and CDR2 SNEGSKA (reference sequence). In nucleotides, the CDR3 is TGCAGTGCTAGCTCCGGGACTAGCGGTGTGGAGACCCAGTACTTC. This translates into CSASSGTSGVETQYF.

This clonotype was observed a handful of times. The chain is built from TRBV12-3 or TRBV12-4 and TRBJ1-1; 10 positions agree with TRBD1. Trimming took 5 bases from V and 3 from J; bases not matched to a gene: 15. The CDR3 contains 18 residues. Written as DNA, the CDR3 is TGTGCCAGCAGTCCGGGACAGGGGCCGACTGGGGCCGACACTGAAGCTTTCTTT. It codes for CASSPGQGPTGADTEAFF.

For this clonotype: This may arise from a read error, as a much more abundant clone is one base away. This chain connects TRBV6-4 to TRBJ2-2, with a weak D call TRBD1 (5 bases). The CDR3 has 17 residues. Trimming removed 6 bases from V and 4 bases from J, with 21 bases in between. Germline V gives CDR1 MRHNA, CDR2 SNTAGT. CDR3 residues: CASSDDLDTTTTGELFF. CDR3 bases: TGTGCCAGCAGCGACGACCTGGACACAACTACCACCGGGGAGCTGTTTTTT.

This clonotype has a count of ten or more. This chain joins TRBV11-1 and TRBJ2-6; 7 bases line up with TRBD1. The CDR3 runs 17 residues. V trimming: 2 bases; J trimming: 0 bases; junction bases outside the gene matches: 4. CDR1 is SGHAT and CDR2 is FQDESV in the germline V gene (reference sequence). The CDR3 is CASSLPTGHSGANVLTF. CDR3 in DNA: TGTGCCAGCAGCTTACCGACAGGGCACTCTGGGGCCAACGTCCTGACTTTC.